This T cell receptor (beta chain) comes out of a study of blood T cells in healthy people across ages. The V gene's germline CDR1 is MNHNY and CDR2 SVGAGI (reference sequence). Trimming left V 6 bases short and J 0 bases short, with 15 bases between. CDR3 length equals 16 residues. It was with a sample-barcoded 5' primer and a J-beta primer mix that a second PCR of about 6 to 12 cycles was run. TCRdb reprocessed the 5' RACE reads with MiXCR, giving one entry per CDR3 protein. This table has about 900,000 distinct CDR3 sequences, under 50% appearing once. This TCR was recovered from a man aged 25 to 40 in good health. Sequences were obtained from blood. This rearrangement joins TRBV6-6 to TRBJ1-5; possible D gene TRBD1, 6 bases. The CDR3 loop is CASSRNRDNSNQPQHF. CDR3 DNA sequence: TGTGCCAGCAGCCGAAACAGGGACAATAGCAATCAGCCCCAGCATTTT.